Shown below are 22 T cell receptor beta chains from a single sample sequenced in a study of molecular identifiers for immune sequencing clone quantification. TCRdb analysed the PCR reads with MiXCR anew, one entry per CDR3 protein. The sample consists of 250,000 to 400,000 distinct CDR3 sequences, over 20% of them appearing once. Sequenced input: naive CD8+ T cells from blood, with Jurkat cell RNA spiked in. Subset noted: FACS-sorted CD8+CD4-CCR7+CD45RA+ naive T cells. The receptors were sampled from a human donor in good health. Some libraries in this study had Jurkat cell RNA spiked in.

This clonotype was detected ten times or more. The chain joins TRBV11-2 to TRBJ2-1; D gene ambiguous. Germline CDR1 and CDR2: SGHAT and FQNNGV. The CDR3 runs 13 residues. Trimming stripped 1 base from V and 3 bases from J, with 4 bases between. The CDR3 coding sequence is TGTGCCAGCAGCTTAGTGCTCTACAATGAGCAGTTCTTC. It specifies CASSLVLYNEQFF.

This clonotype was observed a handful of times. Given a much more abundant clone one base away, this may be a read error. This CDR3 is missing its conserved last phenylalanine or tryptophan, likely due to a read error. The V and J genes are TRBV5-1 and TRBJ2-7; 11 bases fit TRBD1. With 0 bases clipped from V and 3 bases from J, the junction kept 5 bases outside the gene matches. Germline assignment: CDR1 SGHRS and CDR2 YFSETQ. This CDR3 has 16 residues. The DNA of the CDR3 is TGCGCCAGCAGCTTGGCCGGGGACAGGGGGTACTACGAGCAGTACCTC. Translated: CASSLAGDRGYYEQYL.

This clonotype was observed at least ten times. V and J are TRBV4-3 and TRBJ2-1; 8 bases fit TRBD1. V was pared by 3 bases and J by 3 bases, with 7 bases of the junction left unmatched. Germline assignment: CDR1 LGHNA and CDR2 YSLEER. This CDR3 region has 16 residues. The CDR3 DNA sequence: TGCGCCAGCAGCCAGAATGCGGGACAGGTCTACAATGAGCAGTTCTTC. Translating gives CASSQNAGQVYNEQFF.

Points on this clonotype: This may arise from a read error, as a much more abundant clone is one base away. The chain carries TRBV20-1 and TRBJ2-7; D gene unclear. There are 13 residues in the CDR3. Germline-derived CDR1 and CDR2 are DFQATT and SNEGSKA (reference sequence). V lost 1 base to trimming and J lost 2 bases, with 9 bases between them. CDR3 bases: TGCAGTGCTAGAGTGGGATTCGCCTACGAGCAGTACTTC. This codes for CSARVGFAYEQYF.

This clonotype was counted ten times or more. The J gene is TRBJ2-3, the V gene TRBV19; unclear D gene. Per germline, CDR1 LNHDA and CDR2 SQIVND (reference sequence). V shed 5 bases and J shed 12 bases, with 18 bases lying between them. The CDR3 covers 13 residues. This chain's CDR3 is CASSGSRVSNQYF. The CDR3 DNA follows: TGTGCCAGTAGTGGGTCCCGAGTGAGCAATCAGTATTTT.

In its sample, this clonotype was seen many times. V gene TRBV29-1 combines with J gene TRBJ2-5; the D gene is possibly TRBD1 (6 bases). From germline, CDR1 is SQVTM and CDR2 ANQGSEA. With 7 bases removed from V and 0 bases from J, the gap between germline ends came to 12 bases. The CDR3 loop spans 13 amino acids. CDR3 amino acids: CSALRDNQETQYF. CDR3 coding DNA: TGCAGCGCTCTCCGGGACAACCAAGAGACCCAGTACTTC.

This clonotype was seen many times. The rearrangement joins TRBV28 to TRBJ2-4; D perhaps matches TRBD1 (5 bases). CDR1 and CDR2 from the germline V gene are MDHEN and SYDVKM. Trimming left V 5 bases short and J 0 bases short, with 14 bases between. The CDR3 sequence is 16 residues long. The CDR3: CASSPERQLAKNIQYF. As DNA, the CDR3 is TGTGCCAGCAGTCCCGAGCGACAGCTAGCCAAAAACATTCAGTACTTC.

The table lists this clonotype with many counts. V and J are TRBV30 and TRBJ2-3; no reliable D call. CDR3 length equals 12 residues. CDR1 is GTSNPN, CDR2 SVGIG, per germline (reference sequence). Deletions cut 7 bases from V and 2 bases from J, with 10 bases between. The CDR3 region has the DNA TGTGCCTACGGACCGCTCACAGATACGCAGTATTTT. Translating gives CAYGPLTDTQYF.

The chain links TRBV28 to TRBJ2-5, with TRBD2 matching over 11 bases. This CDR3 region has 19 residues. Trimming cost V 5 bases and J 2 bases; bases outside gene matches: 16. Germline CDR1 MDHEN, CDR2 SYDVKM. The CDR3 sequence is CASSPRPLLGLAGQETQYF. As DNA, the CDR3 is TGTGCCAGCAGTCCGCGACCCCTTCTTGGACTAGCGGGTCAAGAGACCCAGTACTTC. The full variable domain, its missing parts supplied by reference TRBV28 and TRBJ2-5, is DVKVTQSSRYLVKRTGEKVFLECVQDMDHENMFWYRQDPGLGLRLIYFSYDVKMKEKGDIPEGYSVSREKKERFSLILESASTNQTSMYLCASSPRPLLGLAGQETQYFGPGTRLLVL.

Comment on this clonotype: It may be a read error: a sequence one base away is much more abundant. The CDR3 nucleotides read TGTGCCAGCAGCTCTACCGCCGGGATCTCGGGAAGCACCATATATTTT. Residues: CASSSTAGISGSTIYF. This sequence joins TRBV7-6 and TRBJ1-3; D call uncertain. The CDR3 covers 16 residues. CDR1 is SGHVS and CDR2 is FNYEAQ in the germline V gene. Complete variable domain (other parts from reference TRBV7-6 and TRBJ1-3): GAGVSQSPRYKVTKRGQDVALRCDPISGHVSLYWYRQALGQGPEFLTYFNYEAQQDKSGLPNDRFSAERPEGSISTLTIQRTEQRDSAMYRCASSSTAGISGSTIYFGEGSWLTVV.

Only a few counts were recorded for this clonotype. CDR3 sequence: CASSRQPNEQFF. The CDR3 bases are TGTGCCAGCAGTAGGCAGCCCAATGAGCAGTTCTTC. The rearrangement uses TRBV27 and TRBJ2-1; D unresolved. Germline V gives CDR1 MNHEY, CDR2 SMNVEV (reference sequence). Trimming removed 5 bases at V and 6 bases at J, with 8 bases between. This CDR3 spans 12 amino acids.

This clonotype was counted ten times or more. The rearrangement links TRBV29-1 to TRBJ1-2; no firm D call. The V end was cut by 7 bases, the J end by 4 bases, with 19 bases between. From germline, CDR1 is SQVTM and CDR2 ANQGSEA. CDR3 length: 14 amino acids. This chain's CDR3 is CSGLQPGGRYGYTF. The DNA for the CDR3 is TGCAGCGGTTTACAGCCCGGTGGCCGCTATGGCTACACCTTC.

This clonotype was seen at least ten times. The gene calls are TRBV29-1 and TRBJ2-5; D is possibly TRBD2 (5 bases). Germline V gene data show CDR1 as SQVTM and CDR2 as ANQGSEA. This CDR3 region has 13 residues. Trimming took 3 bases from V and 2 from J, leaving 10 bases between them. The CDR3 DNA reads TGCAGCGTTGAGCGGGCGCGGCAAGAGACCCAGTACTTC. It specifies CSVERARQETQYF.

There are many counts of this clonotype. The chain joins TRBV19 to TRBJ1-5; possibly TRBD1 for D (6 bases). V lost 7 bases, J lost 7 bases, and 20 bases lay in between. Looked up from germline, CDR1 is LNHDA and CDR2 is SQIVND (reference sequence). The CDR3 sequence is 15 residues long. For the CDR3, the DNA is TGTGCCAGTACCCTAGGATCCAGGGGAGGGCAGCCCCAGCATTTT. This encodes CASTLGSRGGQPQHF. Drawing the rest from reference TRBV19 and TRBJ1-5, the complete variable domain is DGGITQSPKYLFRKEGQNVTLSCEQNLNHDAMYWYRQDPGQGLRLIYYSQIVNDFQKGDIAEGYSVSREKKESFPLTVTSAQKNPTAFYLCASTLGSRGGQPQHFGDGTRLSIL.

Comment on this clonotype: A clone one base away is much larger, so this may be a read error. The rearrangement links TRBV2 to TRBJ2-5; 7 positions match TRBD1. The CDR3 runs 18 residues. The junction had 16 bases not matched to a gene; V was cut back by 6 bases and J by 0 bases. The germline gives CDR1 SNHLY, CDR2 FYNNEI. CDR3 nucleotide sequence: TGTGCCAGCAGCGAGGGGGCAGGTTCCGTCCTGTACCAAGAGACCCAGTACTTC. Its protein product is CASSEGAGSVLYQETQYF.

This clonotype was detected many times. The V gene is TRBV6-2 or TRBV6-3, the J gene TRBJ1-4; a possible D gene is TRBD1 (5 bases). From germline, CDR1 is MNHEY and CDR2 SVGEGT. Trimming stripped 6 bases from V and 0 bases from J, with 11 bases between. This CDR3 contains 15 residues. CDR3 bases: TGTGCCAGCAGATCACTGACAGCAACTAATGAAAAACTGTTTTTT. Amino acids: CASRSLTATNEKLFF.

This clonotype came up many times. The V gene is TRBV12-3 or TRBV12-4, the J gene TRBJ2-3, with 8 bases fitting TRBD2. Losses at the gene ends were 0 bases for V and 4 bases for J; bases not matched to a gene: 18. CDR3 size: 20 residues. The CDR3 loop reads CASSLAKIYSLSGGSDTQYF. CDR3 nucleotides: TGTGCCAGCAGTTTAGCAAAAATATACTCCCTCAGCGGGGGATCAGATACGCAGTATTTT.

Many counts were recorded for this clonotype. The chain links TRBV12-3 or TRBV12-4 to TRBJ2-6; 9 bases agree with TRBD1. V trimming: 6 bases; J trimming: 0 bases; junction bases outside the gene matches: 9. The CDR3 has 18 amino acids. The CDR3 DNA reads as TGTGCCAGCAGCCTAAACAGGGGGCGAGACTCTGGGGCCAACGTCCTGACTTTC. Protein product: CASSLNRGRDSGANVLTF.

This clonotype has a handful of counts. This chain links TRBV10-3 with TRBJ2-7, with 16 bases aligning to TRBD2. CDR1 and CDR2 (germline): ENHRY, SYGVKD. J gave up 4 bases and V 3 bases, and 6 bases lay outside the gene matches. The CDR3 spans 17 residues. This CDR3 is CAISEGTSGRAAYEQYF. The CDR3 nucleotides read TGTGCCATCAGTGAAGGGACTAGCGGGAGGGCCGCGTACGAGCAGTACTTC.

In this sample, this clonotype turned up many times. J is TRBJ1-2 and V is TRBV13; D is uncertain. V lost 0 bases and J lost 4, with 9 bases in between. This CDR3 contains 14 residues. CDR1 and CDR2 (germline): PRHDT, FYEKMQ (reference sequence). Here the CDR3 DNA reads TGTGCCAGCAGCTTAGGAGGGATCCCCTATGGCTACACCTTC. Its translation is CASSLGGIPYGYTF.

This clonotype was seen many times. V gene TRBV6-6 combines with J gene TRBJ1-1; no clear D gene. CDR3 length: 11 amino acids. CDR1 and CDR2 from the germline V gene are MNHNY and SVGAGI (reference sequence). The V end lost 3 bases, the J end lost 6 bases, and 5 bases lay between the germline ends. The CDR3 coding sequence is TGTGCCAGCAGTTATTCCCCTGAAGCTTTCTTT. Translated, it gives CASSYSPEAFF.

This clonotype was seen ten or more times. In nucleotides, the CDR3 is TGCAGCGTTGGGGCCCGGCGGGGCGACGAGCAGTACTTC. It yields the protein CSVGARRGDEQYF. The V and J genes are TRBV29-1 and TRBJ2-7; tentative D call: TRBD2 (6 bases). V lost 4 bases and J lost 5, with 15 bases in between. Germline V gives CDR1 SQVTM, CDR2 ANQGSEA. The CDR3 runs to 13 residues.